This T cell receptor (beta chain) was documented in a study of neurological immune-mediated disorders (dated by TCRdb to between 2019 and 2020). As for the study more broadly: Among the approximately 34 multiple sclerosis patients, relapsing-remitting MS accounted for approximately 30 and secondary progressive MS accounted for 3. Using UMI-based sequencing, the study compared peripheral blood TCR-beta repertoires from patients with HTLV-I-associated myelopathy (HAM/TSP), patients with multiple sclerosis, and healthy controls. Of the approximately 70 subjects in the cohort, about 14 were HAM/TSP patients, about 34 were multiple sclerosis patients, and 20 were healthy controls. Alongside PBMC samples, the set of around 99 TCR-beta libraries contained longitudinal samples, technical triplicates, and paired CD4+ and CD8+ T-cell subsets that had been sorted.

This clonotype was found many times. Its antigen target is currently unknown. The sample holds no much larger clone one base away, and base qualities are not on file. To synthesize cDNA, template-switch 5'RACE was performed with a primer carrying a 10-nucleotide random unique molecular identifier so that each TCR transcript was tagged. Every sequencing run covered 15-18 subjects and yielded more than 170 million TCR-beta sequences. The RNeasy kit was used for extraction of total RNA. TCR-beta VDJ regions were amplified with primers for the TCR constant region and the 5'RACE anchor, using the KAPA Real-time Library Amplification kit. A first PCR added sample indexes and Illumina adaptors, and a second PCR then raised library yield. After Ampure bead purification, the TCR product of roughly 650 bp was size-selected on a 2% E-gel SizeSelection system. Library quality was checked on a Bioanalyzer, concentration was measured with Qubit, and libraries were quantified with the Kapa Library Quantification kit before pooling. Paired-end 2 x 150 bp sequencing of the libraries was performed on an Illumina HiSeq 2500. To increase sequence diversity, about 25-31% phiX was spiked into each library pool. The authors processed their data as follows. The quality-filtered reads were processed with the UMI-based MiGEC pipeline, whose error correction step removed more than 80% of the raw TCR sequences. VDJ genes were aligned to IMGT germline references, and clonotypes were defined by unique CDR3 amino acid sequence plus V-J genes. Clonal expansion, Shannon diversity, and CDR3 relatedness (CalcPairwiseDistances, ClusterSamples) were evaluated with VDJtools, and phylogenetic trees were built with CLCbio workbench. A clone was classed as expanded if it had 8 or more unique UMIs, a cutoff based on coefficient-of-variation modelling across technical triplicates. TCRdb reran the public reads through fastp at Q25 and MiXCR, keeping productive beta chains. When rows share a CDR3 protein, they turn into one entry using the most common DNA and genes. TCRdb, not the original authors, processed these V and J calls. The sample data list 81,000 or so distinct CDR3 sequences, and 5% to 5.5% of these were observed just once. Of the sample, about 2.4% is held by the ten largest clones.

Libraries from unsorted PBMCs were made from 2 million PBMCs kept in RNAlater at -80 degrees C until RNA extraction. Multiple sclerosis patients were enrolled in a US clinical protocol under which disease progression was evaluated by magnetic resonance imaging. PBMCs were separated from peripheral blood using Ficoll-Hypaque density gradient centrifugation and then cryopreserved in liquid nitrogen. Sequences WNHNN (CDR1) and SYGVQD (CDR2) are obtained from the germline V gene (reference sequence). From cysteine to phenylalanine, the CDR3 is 14 amino acids long. Only the CDR3 part of the read is kept: 42 bases, read in frame from the first base. Cut back by 2 bases and 8 bases, the V and J ends lie 14 bases apart. Points the paper makes about the study in general: Repertoires from 18 of 34 MS patients were grouped by phylogenetic analysis into a cluster of related CDR3 sequences, suggesting a possible repertoire-level signature. No identical CDR3 amino acid sequences were shared among expanded clones across subjects, suggesting private TCR-beta repertoires in all groups. No association of the MS cluster with clinical or MRI features was observed, and the need for larger cohorts was stated by the authors. TCR clonal expansion was highest in HAM/TSP patients and lowest in MS patients, with MS patients falling below even healthy controls.

The sequenced sample consisted of PBMCs. The sequence was obtained from a young woman with multiple sclerosis. This chain is built from TRBV10-1 and TRBJ2-3, with the identity of the D gene unclear. At the DNA level, the sequence is TGCGCCAGCAGTGAGCGGCAGATGGGATCTACGCAGTATTTT. This is translated as CASSERQMGSTQYF.